Below are 3 T cell receptor beta chains sequenced from a single sample in a study of blood T cell repertoires in COVID-19. Only in-frame clones appear in the TCRdb table, and some are missing; sequencing was by immunoSEQ multiplex PCR. The top ten clones hold 20% to 25% of a sample with about 22,000 clones, approximately 80% of them seen once. The sequencing input was peripheral blood. The receptors shown here come from a man of 80 years or more with active or convalescent COVID-19.

The rearrangement joins TRBV6-5 to TRBJ1-5, with D possibly being TRBD1 (6 bases). The CDR3 has 15 residues. Trimming cost V 5 bases and J 2 bases, with 13 bases left between them. CDR1 is MNHEY, CDR2 SVGAGI, per germline. In DNA form, the CDR3 reads TGTGCCAGCAGTCCCAGGGGCAGGGGCAATCAGCCCCAGCATTTT. It specifies CASSPRGRGNQPQHF.

In this sample, this clone turned up once. This chain joins TRBV6-1 and TRBJ1-4; maybe TRBD1 (6 bases). V shed 4 bases and J shed 2 bases, with 14 bases lying between them. The CDR3 has 16 residues. CDR1 and CDR2 from the germline V gene are MNHNS and SASEGT. CDR3 DNA sequence: TGTGCCAGCAGTGTTTACAGGGCTGGGACTAATGAAAAACTGTTTTTT. Residues: CASSVYRAGTNEKLFF.

This chain connects TRBV6-2 or TRBV6-3 to TRBJ1-6, with a tentative D call TRBD1 (5 bases). CDR3 length equals 15 residues. V was cut by 5 bases and J by 2 bases, with 10 bases left in between. Per germline, CDR1 MNHEY and CDR2 SVGEGT. CDR3 DNA: TGTGCCAGCAGTCAAAGGGGTGCCTATAATTCACCCCTCCACTTT. Its translation is CASSQRGAYNSPLHF.